The clone carrying this TCR beta chain was seen just once. This record comes from a study of control samples from healthy donors and cancer patients. Produced via immunoSEQ multiplex PCR; TCRdb's table is partial and in-frame only. This sample yields about 160,000 clones, of which about 90% are seen a single time; more than 10% belongs to the top ten. This receptor was identified in a man aged 30 to 39 in good health. Sequencing input: blood.

CDR3 sequence reads: CASSSQGYGYTF. The CDR3 bases are TGTGCCAGCAGTTCGCAGGGCTATGGCTACACCTTC. The chain is built from TRBV28 and TRBJ1-2, with D perhaps TRBD1 (5 bases). V was trimmed by 4 bases and J by 4 bases, leaving 7 bases between them. CDR1 and CDR2 (germline): MDHEN, SYDVKM. The CDR3 spans 12 residues.